This paragraph reports one TCR beta chain. Its cognate antigen is unknown. Other nucleotide sequences in the sample specify the same CDR3. Frozen PBMC stocks contributed roughly 2.1 micrograms of genomic DNA to the TCR beta libraries. The record originates from a study of cytotoxic CD8 clonotypes in ibrutinib-treated CLL. Study-wide background: Roughly 25 partial and 2 complete responses; at median roughly 67 months, around 15 remitted, about twelve progressed.

Findings of the study overall: Researchers report that baseline clonality outpaced age-matched healthy donors and tracked circulating CD8+ T-cell counts.

Profiling relied on immunoSEQ multiplex PCR, and the TCRdb table lists in-frame clones only, not all of them. This sample has approximately 330,000 clones; about 80% occur once, and the top ten carry 6.5% to 8.5%. The receptor's source is a human donor with chronic lymphocytic leukemia. The specimen comprised PBMCs, sampled before ibrutinib treatment.

The CDR3 sequence is CASSLVAVEAFF. CDR3 DNA sequence: TGTGCCAGCAGCTTGGTGGCAGTAGAAGCTTTCTTT. The rearrangement uses TRBV5-8 and TRBJ1-1; D remains ambiguous. The V end was cut by 0 bases, the J end by 8 bases, with 8 bases between. This CDR3 is 12 amino acids long. The V gene's germline CDR1 is SGHTS and CDR2 YDEGEE.